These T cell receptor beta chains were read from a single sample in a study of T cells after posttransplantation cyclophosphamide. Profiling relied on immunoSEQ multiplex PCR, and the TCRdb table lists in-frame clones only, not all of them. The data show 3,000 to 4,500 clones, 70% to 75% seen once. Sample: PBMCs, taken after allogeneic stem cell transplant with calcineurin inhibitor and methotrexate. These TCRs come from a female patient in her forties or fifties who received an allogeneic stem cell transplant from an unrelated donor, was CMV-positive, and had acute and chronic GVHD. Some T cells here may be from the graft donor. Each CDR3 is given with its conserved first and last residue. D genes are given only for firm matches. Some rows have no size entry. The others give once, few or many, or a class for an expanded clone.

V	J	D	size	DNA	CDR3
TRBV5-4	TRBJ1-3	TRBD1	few	TGTGCCAGCAGTTTTGGAGGGGACAGGGGAGGTCCTGGAAACACCATATATTTT	CASSFGGDRGGPGNTIYF
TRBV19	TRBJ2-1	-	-	TGTGCCAGTAAGACCACCGGGAGATCCCACATTGAGCAGTTCTTC	CASKTTGRSHIEQFF
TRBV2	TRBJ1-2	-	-	TGTGCCAGCAGTGTAAACAGGGTAAACTATGGCTACGCCTTC	CASSVNRVNYGYAF
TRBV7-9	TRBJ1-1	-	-	TGTGCCAGCAGCTTGCTGTTTGGGACAAAGGGCACTGAAGCTTTCTTT	CASSLLFGTKGTEAFF
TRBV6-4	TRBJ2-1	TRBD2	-	TGTGCCAGCAGTCTCTCCGGGACTAGCGGATCTTTCGGGAATGAGCAGTTCTTC	CASSLSGTSGSFGNEQFF
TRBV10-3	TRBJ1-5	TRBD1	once	TGTGCCATCAGTGAGCAAAACAGGGGAGAGCCCCAGCATTTT	CAISEQNRGEPQHF
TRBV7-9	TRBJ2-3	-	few	TGTGCCAGCAGCTACGAACGGGCAGATACGCAGTATTTT	CASSYERADTQYF
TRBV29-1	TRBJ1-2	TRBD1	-	TGCAGCGTCGTGGATGCCGGGACAGGGACTAACTATGGCTACACCTTC	CSVVDAGTGTNYGYTF
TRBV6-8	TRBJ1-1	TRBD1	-	TGTGCCAGCAGGTTACAGGGGTCCACTGAAGCTTTCTTT	CASRLQGSTEAFF
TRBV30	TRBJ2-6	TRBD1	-	TGTGCCTGGAGTGTAGGACAGGGAGGTGGTGGTGGGGCCAACGTCCTGACTTTC	CAWSVGQGGGGGANVLTF
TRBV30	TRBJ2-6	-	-	TGTGCCTGGAGTGTAATGAGGGTATCTGGGGCCAACGTCCTGACTTTC	CAWSVMRVSGANVLTF
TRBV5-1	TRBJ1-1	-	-	TGCGCCAGCAGCTTTAGTGTTGGGGGGTATACTGAAGCTTTCTTT	CASSFSVGGYTEAFF
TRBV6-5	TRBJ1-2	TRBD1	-	TGTGCCAGCAGTTACGGGACAGTTCCTAACTATGGCTACACCTTC	CASSYGTVPNYGYTF
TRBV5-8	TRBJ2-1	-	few	TGTGCCAGCATCAATTTGGGGGGTTTTGAGCAGTTCTTC	CASINLGGFEQFF
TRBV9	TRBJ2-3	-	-	TGTGCCAGCAGCGGCGGGACAGCAGCTAGCACAGATACGCAGTATTTT	CASSGGTAASTDTQYF
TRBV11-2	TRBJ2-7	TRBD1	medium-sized	TGTGCCAGCAGCTTCGGCAGGGGGCGGTACGAGCAGTACTTC	CASSFGRGRYEQYF